Given below is one TCR beta chain in context. This specimen comes from a study of T cells after somatic rescue of genetic block. The assay was immunoSEQ multiplex PCR, and TCRdb's table has in-frame clones only and misses some. The data contain around 67,000 clones, 92% of them singletons. This CDR3 has 16 residues. Looked up from germline, CDR1 is LNHDA and CDR2 is SQIVND (reference sequence). With 3 bases clipped from V and 0 bases from J, the junction kept 7 bases outside the gene matches. This receptor was taken from a man between 40 and 49 years old. The V gene is TRBV19, the J gene TRBJ2-7, with 8 nucleotides matching TRBD2. Sequenced material: peripheral blood mononuclear cells (PBMCs). The CDR3 region has the DNA TGTGCCAGTAGTATTCGCGGCGGGAGGAGCTCCTACGAGCAGTACTTC. It is translated as CASSIRGGRSSYEQYF.